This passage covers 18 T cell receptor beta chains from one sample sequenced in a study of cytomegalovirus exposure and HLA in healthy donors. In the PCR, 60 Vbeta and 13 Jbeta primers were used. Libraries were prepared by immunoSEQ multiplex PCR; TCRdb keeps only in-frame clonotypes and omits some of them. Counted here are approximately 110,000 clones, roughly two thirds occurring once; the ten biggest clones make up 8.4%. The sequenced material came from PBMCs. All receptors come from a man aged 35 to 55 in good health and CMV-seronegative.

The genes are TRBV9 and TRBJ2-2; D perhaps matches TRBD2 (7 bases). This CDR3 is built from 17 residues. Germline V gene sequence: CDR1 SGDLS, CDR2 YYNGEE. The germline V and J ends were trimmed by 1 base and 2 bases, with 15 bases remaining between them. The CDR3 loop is CASSVRGAPVNTGELFF. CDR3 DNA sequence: TGTGCCAGCAGCGTACGGGGGGCCCCTGTTAACACCGGGGAGCTGTTTTTT. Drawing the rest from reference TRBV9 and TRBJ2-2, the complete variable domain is DSGVTQTPKHLITATGQRVTLRCSPRSGDLSVYWYQQSLDQGLQFLIQYYNGEERAKGNILERFSAQQFPDLHSELNLSSLELGDSALYFCASSVRGAPVNTGELFFGEGSRLTVL.

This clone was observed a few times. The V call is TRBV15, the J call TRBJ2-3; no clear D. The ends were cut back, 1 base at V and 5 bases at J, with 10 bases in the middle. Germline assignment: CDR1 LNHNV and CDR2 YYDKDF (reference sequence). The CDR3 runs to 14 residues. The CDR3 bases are TGTGCCACCAGCAGAGGTGGCTCGAAAGATACGCAGTATTTT. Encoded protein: CATSRGGSKDTQYF.

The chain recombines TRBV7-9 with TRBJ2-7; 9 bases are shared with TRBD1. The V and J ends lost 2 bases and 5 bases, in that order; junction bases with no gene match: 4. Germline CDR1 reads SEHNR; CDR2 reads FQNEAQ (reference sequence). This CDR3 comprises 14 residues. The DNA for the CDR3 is TGTGCCAGCAGCTTACTAACAGGGGGCCACGAGCAGTACTTC. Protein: CASSLLTGGHEQYF.

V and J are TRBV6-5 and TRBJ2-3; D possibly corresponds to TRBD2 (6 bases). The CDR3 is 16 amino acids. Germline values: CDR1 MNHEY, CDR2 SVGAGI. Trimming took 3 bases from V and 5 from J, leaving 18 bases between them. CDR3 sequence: CASSYRGGAEGDTQYF. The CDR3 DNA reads TGTGCCAGCAGTTATAGGGGCGGGGCCGAGGGAGATACGCAGTATTTT.

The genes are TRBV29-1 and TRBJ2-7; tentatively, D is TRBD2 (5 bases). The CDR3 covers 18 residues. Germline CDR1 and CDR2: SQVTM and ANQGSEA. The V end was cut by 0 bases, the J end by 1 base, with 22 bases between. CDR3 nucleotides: TGCAGCGTTGAAGAGGCGAGGGATCTCGTCGGTGGATCCTACGAGCAGTACTTC. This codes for CSVEEARDLVGGSYEQYF.

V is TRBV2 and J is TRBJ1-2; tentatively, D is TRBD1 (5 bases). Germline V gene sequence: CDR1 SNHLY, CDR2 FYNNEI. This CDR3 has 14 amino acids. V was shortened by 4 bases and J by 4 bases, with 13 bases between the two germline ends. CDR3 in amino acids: CASSAGRGTYGYTF. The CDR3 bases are TGTGCCAGCAGTGCGGGGCGGGGTACCTATGGCTACACCTTC.

Here the CDR3 reads CASSEGQGARETQYF. DNA for the CDR3: TGTGCCAGCAGCGAGGGACAGGGGGCAAGGGAGACCCAGTACTTC. This chain uses TRBV9 with TRBJ2-5, with 12 bases lining up with TRBD1. The CDR3 consists of 15 residues. J gave up 5 bases and V 3 bases, and 5 bases lay outside the gene matches. Germline V gene sequence: CDR1 SGDLS, CDR2 YYNGEE.

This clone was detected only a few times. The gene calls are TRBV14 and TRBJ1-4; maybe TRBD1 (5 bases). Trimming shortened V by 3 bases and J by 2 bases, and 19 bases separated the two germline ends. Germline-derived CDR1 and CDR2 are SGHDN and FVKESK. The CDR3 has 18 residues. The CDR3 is CASSHTANSEGTNEKLFF. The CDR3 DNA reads TGTGCCAGCAGCCACACAGCCAATTCGGAGGGGACTAATGAAAAACTGTTTTTT.

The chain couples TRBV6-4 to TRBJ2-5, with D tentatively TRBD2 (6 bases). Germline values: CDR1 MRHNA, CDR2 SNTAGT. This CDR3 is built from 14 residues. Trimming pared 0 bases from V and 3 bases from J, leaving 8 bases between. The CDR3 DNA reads TGTGCCAGCAGTGACTCGGGCGGGAAAGAGACCCAGTACTTC. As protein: CASSDSGGKETQYF.

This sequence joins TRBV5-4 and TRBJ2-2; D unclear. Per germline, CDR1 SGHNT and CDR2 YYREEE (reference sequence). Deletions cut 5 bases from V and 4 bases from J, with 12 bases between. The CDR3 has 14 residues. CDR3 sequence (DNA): TGTGCCAGCAGTCTCCCTTACGGCACCGGGGAGCTGTTTTTT. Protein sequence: CASSLPYGTGELFF.

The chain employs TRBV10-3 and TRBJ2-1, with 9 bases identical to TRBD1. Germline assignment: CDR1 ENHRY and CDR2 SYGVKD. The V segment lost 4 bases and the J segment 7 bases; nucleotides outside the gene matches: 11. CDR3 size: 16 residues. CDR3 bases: TGTGCCATCAGTGGGGGAGGAACAGGGGGCATGAATGAGCAGTTCTTC. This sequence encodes CAISGGGTGGMNEQFF.

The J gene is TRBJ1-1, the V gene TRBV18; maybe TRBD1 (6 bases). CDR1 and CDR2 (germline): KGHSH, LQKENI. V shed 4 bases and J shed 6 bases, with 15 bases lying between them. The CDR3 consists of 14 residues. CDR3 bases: TGTGCCAGCTCACTTCGCTCAGGGGAGTCTGAAGCTTTCTTT. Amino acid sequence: CASSLRSGESEAFF.

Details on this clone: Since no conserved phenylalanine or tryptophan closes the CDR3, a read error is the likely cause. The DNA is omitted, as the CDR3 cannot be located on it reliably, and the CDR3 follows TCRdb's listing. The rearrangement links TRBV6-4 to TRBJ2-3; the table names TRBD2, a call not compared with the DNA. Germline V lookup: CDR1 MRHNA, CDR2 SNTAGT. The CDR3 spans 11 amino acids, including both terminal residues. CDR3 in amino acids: CASSDSPGGLL.

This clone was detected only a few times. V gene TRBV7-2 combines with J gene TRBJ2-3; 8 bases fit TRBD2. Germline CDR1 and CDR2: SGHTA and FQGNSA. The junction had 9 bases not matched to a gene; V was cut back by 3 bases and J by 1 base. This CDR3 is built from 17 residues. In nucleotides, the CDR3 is TGTGCCAGCAGCTTCGGGTCCGCGGGGGGCCGCACAGATACGCAGTATTTT. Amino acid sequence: CASSFGSAGGRTDTQYF.

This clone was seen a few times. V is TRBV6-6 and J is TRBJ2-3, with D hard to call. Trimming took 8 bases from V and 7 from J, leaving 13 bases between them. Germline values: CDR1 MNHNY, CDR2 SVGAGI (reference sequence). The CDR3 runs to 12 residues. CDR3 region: CASARVLNTQYF. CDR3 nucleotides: TGTGCCAGCGCTCGCGTGTTGAATACGCAGTATTTT.

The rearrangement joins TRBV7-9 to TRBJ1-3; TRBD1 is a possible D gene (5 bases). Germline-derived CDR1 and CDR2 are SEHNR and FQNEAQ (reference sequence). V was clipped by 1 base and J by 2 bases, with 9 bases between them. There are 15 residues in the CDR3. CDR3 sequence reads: CASSLVEGPGNTIYF. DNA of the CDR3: TGTGCCAGCAGCTTAGTGGAGGGGCCTGGAAACACCATATATTTT.

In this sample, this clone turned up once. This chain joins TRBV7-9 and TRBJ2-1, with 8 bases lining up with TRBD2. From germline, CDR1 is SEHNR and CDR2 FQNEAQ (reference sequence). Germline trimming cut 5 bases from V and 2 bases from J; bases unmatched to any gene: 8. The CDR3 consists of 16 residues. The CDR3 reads CASSLGWRGAYNEQFF. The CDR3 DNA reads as TGTGCCAGCAGCCTTGGATGGCGGGGGGCCTACAATGAGCAGTTCTTC.

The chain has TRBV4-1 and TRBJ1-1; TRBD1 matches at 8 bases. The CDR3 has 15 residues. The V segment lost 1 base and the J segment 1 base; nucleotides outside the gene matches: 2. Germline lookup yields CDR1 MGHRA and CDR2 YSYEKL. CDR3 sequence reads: CASSQGTGSNTEAFF. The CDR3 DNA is TGCGCCAGCAGCCAAGGGACAGGGTCGAACACTGAAGCTTTCTTT.